Included here is one T cell receptor beta chain sequence, with context. Its antigen is unidentified. Germline V gene data show CDR1 as SGHVS and CDR2 as FQNEAQ. The CDR3 extends over 16 amino acids. Trimming cost V 5 bases and J 5 bases; bases outside gene matches: 7. Here immunoSEQ multiplex PCR was the method, and the copy in TCRdb shows in-frame clones only, minus some. The sample contains 250,000 to 400,000 clones, nearly 90% of which appear only once. These data originate in a study of cytomegalovirus exposure and HLA in healthy donors. Overall study: The 90 to 150 validation repertoires used the same platform as the approximately 700 first-cohort repertoires, a later analysis reported.

Regarding the study as a whole: Confirmation in vitro established that a few CMV-associated chains were specific for CMV antigens. The tendency of first-cohort TCR clusters to co-occur in the 120 or so validation repertoires was the finding of a later analysis. Researchers catalogued 164 TCR beta chains as cytomegalovirus-associated.

The sequence was obtained from a man in his thirties or forties in good health and CMV-seronegative. V and J are TRBV7-8 and TRBJ2-5, with 14 bases aligning to TRBD2. The sample comprised PBMCs. The CDR3 bases are TGTGCCAGCAGCAAGACTAGCGGGGGGGCCTTGGAGACCCAGTACTTC. Translating it yields CASSKTSGGALETQYF.